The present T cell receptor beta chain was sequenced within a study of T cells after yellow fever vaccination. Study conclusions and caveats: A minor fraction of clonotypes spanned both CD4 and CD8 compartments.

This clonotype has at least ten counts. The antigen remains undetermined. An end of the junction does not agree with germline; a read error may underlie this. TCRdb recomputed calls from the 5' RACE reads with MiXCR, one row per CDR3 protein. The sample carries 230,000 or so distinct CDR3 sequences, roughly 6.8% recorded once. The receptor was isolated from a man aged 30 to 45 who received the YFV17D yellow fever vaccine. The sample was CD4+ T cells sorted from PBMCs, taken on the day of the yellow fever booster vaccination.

The CDR3 loop is CSARGTKTEPLTVF. CDR3 bases: TGCAGTGCTAGAGGGACAAAGACAGAACCCCTTACGGTCTTC. The chain recombines TRBV20-1 with TRBJ2-1, with a possible D match to TRBD1 (5 bases). The CDR3 sequence is 14 residues long. Looked up from germline, CDR1 is DFQATT and CDR2 is SNEGSKA (reference sequence).